This section outlines one T cell receptor beta chain sequence together with its context. This clone was counted once. The target of this receptor is not known. Nothing much larger sits one base from this clone, and base qualities are not available. As encoded in the germline V gene, CDR1 is KGHDR while CDR2 is SFDVKD. From V the trimming removes 2 bases and from J it removes 5 bases, while the gene matches leave 7 bases of the junction unaccounted for. Taken from cysteine to phenylalanine, the CDR3 has 15 residues. Here the CDR3 DNA is all that survives: 45 bases in frame from base 1. Enrolling through a virtual design, the prospective study's participants ranged in age from roughly 18 to 90 years and lived across roughly 23 United States geographic areas. To assign participants to cohorts, the prospective study relied on clinical history that participants themselves reported in a screening survey and a study questionnaire. Recovered participants in ImmuneRACE Cohort 3 were defined as having two consecutive negative NP/OP PCR tests, clearance from a healthcare professional, or resolution of symptoms. In the prospective study, whole blood, serum and a nasopharyngeal or oropharyngeal swab were collected from each participant by mobile phlebotomists. Prospective study participants could optionally give additional blood draws and questionnaires over an approximately 2-month period. Blood samples from the prospective study were shipped frozen or at room temperature prior to DNA extraction.

This sample is drawn from a study of blood T cell repertoires in COVID-19 (TCRdb year 2020). Describing the broader study: Samples from collaborators originated in the United States, Italy and Spain and spanned both the acute and convalescent phases of COVID-19. Where available, HLA class I and class II types were obtained from metadata supplied by the sample provider rather than from assay-based typing. The dataset comprised deeply sampled blood TCRbeta repertoires from subjects exposed to, actively infected with, or recovered from COVID-19. The prospective study material was composed of cDNA or gDNA derived from T cells, B-cell-depleted T cells, or PBMCs. The repertoires were released in a freely available public database meant as a resource for research on the immune response to SARS-CoV-2. Sample metadata almost always included a de-identified subject ID, COVID-19 status, age in years and sex. The samples were drawn from the first 160 participants of the ongoing ImmuneRACE study and from roughly 1,300 subjects provided by 6 global collaborators.

Here is what the overall study found, with its caveats: Clinical and demographic metadata were provided uncurated, with the amount varying by source and participant.

TCRbeta CDR3 regions were amplified from genomic DNA using the immunoSEQ Assay, a bias-controlled multiplex PCR. Turning to the authors' computational methods: The number of nucleated cells in each sample was estimated from the amplification of reference gene primers within the assay. To quantify the absolute abundance of each unique TCRbeta CDR3 rearrangement, sequence reads were collapsed and filtered. For each sample, productive Simpson clonality was calculated by taking the square root of Simpson's diversity index across productive rearrangements. TCRdb retrieved this table from immuneACCESS and kept in-frame rearrangements only. Not all clones are present; in checked studies, unresolved V genes account for under half, and no reason is known for the remainder. Clone size and the V and J calls come from that table; the DNA yielded D and trimming. Recorded for this sample are hundreds of thousands of clones; approximately 89% of them occurred a single time. Of the sample, approximately 9.4% falls within the top ten clones.

This TCR came from a woman aged 40 to 50 who had recovered from COVID-19. Here the chain combines TRBV24-1 and TRBJ2-7; 8 of the junction bases match TRBD2. Input material: PBMCs or T cells enriched from blood (not recorded which). CDR3 sequence: CATSDSGGTLNEQYF. The nucleotides are TGTGCCACCAGTGATTCGGGAGGGACATTAAACGAGCAGTACTTC.